Listed below are T cell receptor beta chains from one sample, sequenced in a study of T cells in Graves' hyperthyroidism and ophthalmopathy. TCRdb independently ran MiXCR on the multiplex PCR reads; one entry per CDR3 protein. The data hold roughly 180,000 distinct CDR3 sequences, with about a sixth observed a single time. The specimen was blood. These receptors all come from a woman between 50 and 59 years old with Graves' hyperthyroidism. The CDR3 runs from the conserved cysteine through the conserved F or W. The D gene is left open where the match is weak. Clone size is stated in some rows and not others, as once, few, many or a class when expanded.

size: -
J: TRBJ2-1
D: -
V: TRBV6-1
DNA: TGTGCCAGCAGGACGATGGCCTATGAGCAGTTCTTC
CDR3: CASRTMAYEQFF

size: many
J: TRBJ2-3
D: TRBD2
V: TRBV24-1
DNA: TGTGCCACCAGTCCCGAGACTAGCGGGGGAAGCACAGATACGCAGTATTTT
CDR3: CATSPETSGGSTDTQYF

size: -
J: TRBJ2-1
D: -
V: TRBV24-1
DNA: TGTGCCACCAGTGACCCGGGACTCCAGAGCTCCTACAATGAGCAGTTCTTC
CDR3: CATSDPGLQSSYNEQFF

size: many
J: TRBJ2-7
D: -
V: TRBV7-9
DNA: TGTGCCAGCATACCCTGGGATTCTTCCTACGAGCAGTACTTC
CDR3: CASIPWDSSYEQYF

size: -
J: TRBJ2-7
D: -
V: TRBV4-1
DNA: TGCGCCAGCAGCCACATCGAATCCTACGAGCAGTACTTC
CDR3: CASSHIESYEQYF

size: many
J: TRBJ2-7
D: TRBD1
V: TRBV19
DNA: TGTGCCAGTAGTTTGACAGGGGGGATCTACGAGCAGTACTTC
CDR3: CASSLTGGIYEQYF

size: many
J: TRBJ2-1
D: TRBD2
V: TRBV20-1
DNA: TGCAGTGCTAGAGATATTGGGGGGGGAGCCTACAATGAGCAGTTCTTC
CDR3: CSARDIGGGAYNEQFF

size: many
J: TRBJ1-1
D: -
V: TRBV7-9
DNA: TGTGCCAGCAGCTTAGGTTGGGGGGGGCTGACTGAAGCTTTCTTT
CDR3: CASSLGWGGLTEAFF

size: many
J: TRBJ1-2
D: TRBD1
V: TRBV6-1
DNA: TGTGCCAGCAGTGGCCTGACAGGGGGTTCGCGGGGCTACACCTTC
CDR3: CASSGLTGGSRGYTF

size: many
J: TRBJ2-5
D: TRBD2
V: TRBV3-1
DNA: TGTGCCAGCAGCCAAGGGACTAGCGGGAGGTCGTCAGAGACCCAGTACTTC
CDR3: CASSQGTSGRSSETQYF

size: many
J: TRBJ2-7
D: -
V: TRBV7-2
DNA: TGTGCCAGCAGCCAAGGATCCGCGGGCTACGAGCAGTACTTC
CDR3: CASSQGSAGYEQYF

size: many
J: TRBJ2-7
D: TRBD1
V: TRBV27
DNA: TGTGCCAGCAGTTTAGGACAGGCCCCAACCTACGAGCAGTACTTC
CDR3: CASSLGQAPTYEQYF

size: few
J: TRBJ2-3
D: TRBD2
V: TRBV7-9
DNA: TGTGCCAGCAGCTTACTGGGGACTAGCGGCACAGATACGCAGTATTTT
CDR3: CASSLLGTSGTDTQYF

size: many
J: TRBJ1-2
D: -
V: TRBV28
DNA: TGTGCCAGCAGTTTTAATCGGGGGGCCTATGGCTACACCTTC
CDR3: CASSFNRGAYGYTF

size: few
J: TRBJ1-2
D: TRBD1
V: TRBV5-4
DNA: TGTGCCAGCAGCTGGTCTCAGGGGGGGGCTCGGGGCTACACCTTC
CDR3: CASSWSQGGARGYTF

size: many
J: TRBJ2-5
D: -
V: TRBV9
DNA: TGTGCCAGCAGCCCCGGGCAGGGACAAGGGGAGACCCAGTACTTC
CDR3: CASSPGQGQGETQYF

size: many
J: TRBJ2-3
D: -
V: TRBV20-1
DNA: TGCAGTGCAAATACAGGGATTGTCACAGATACGCAGTATTTT
CDR3: CSANTGIVTDTQYF

size: many
J: TRBJ2-7
D: -
V: TRBV13
DNA: TGTGCCAGCAGCTCCAGGGGGGACAGCACCTACGAGCAGTACTTC
CDR3: CASSSRGDSTYEQYF

size: -
J: TRBJ2-5
D: TRBD1
V: TRBV28
DNA: TGTGCCAGCAGCTTAGATGGTGGACAGGGTGAGACCCAGTACTTC
CDR3: CASSLDGGQGETQYF

size: many
J: TRBJ2-3
D: -
V: TRBV12-3/TRBV12-4
DNA: TGTGCCAGCAGTGGTGGGGGGTCTAGCACAGATACGCAGTATTTT
CDR3: CASSGGGSSTDTQYF

size: -
J: TRBJ1-2
D: TRBD1
V: TRBV2
DNA: TGTGCCAGCAGGCCCCAGGGGGCTCTTGGCTACACCTTC
CDR3: CASRPQGALGYTF

size: few
J: TRBJ2-5
D: TRBD2
V: TRBV5-1
DNA: TGCGCCAGCAGCCGTGTAGCGGGGGCTTGGGAGACCCAGTACTTC
CDR3: CASSRVAGAWETQYF

size: many
J: TRBJ2-5
D: -
V: TRBV19
DNA: TGTGCCAGTAGTGGGGGAGAGACCCAGTACTTC
CDR3: CASSGGETQYF

size: many
J: TRBJ2-7
D: -
V: TRBV6-5
DNA: TGTGCCAGCAGTTACTATGGGATCCACGAGCAGTACTTC
CDR3: CASSYYGIHEQYF

size: many
J: TRBJ1-1
D: -
V: TRBV7-8
DNA: TGTGCCAGCAGCGCAGGGAGCAGGAACACTGAAGCTTTCTTT
CDR3: CASSAGSRNTEAFF

size: many
J: TRBJ1-2
D: -
V: TRBV9
DNA: TGTGCCAGCAGCGTAGGGGACAAGCCCATAGATGGCTACACCTTC
CDR3: CASSVGDKPIDGYTF

size: many
J: TRBJ1-3
D: -
V: TRBV12-3/TRBV12-4
DNA: TGTGCCAGCAGTTTCAGGGTGAACACCATATATTTT
CDR3: CASSFRVNTIYF

size: many
J: TRBJ2-3
D: -
V: TRBV20-1
DNA: TGCAGTGCTGTGCAAGGTCCAAGCACAGATACGCAGTATTTT
CDR3: CSAVQGPSTDTQYF

size: many
J: TRBJ1-6
D: -
V: TRBV2
DNA: TGTGCCAGCAGTGAACAGGGTCGGGCCTATAATTCACCCCTCCACTTT
CDR3: CASSEQGRAYNSPLHF

size: many
J: TRBJ1-3
D: -
V: TRBV12-3/TRBV12-4
DNA: TGTGCCAGCACTCGCCGGGGAGGAACTGGAAACACCATATATTTT
CDR3: CASTRRGGTGNTIYF

size: many
J: TRBJ1-2
D: -
V: TRBV7-9
DNA: TGTGCCAGCAGTTCTACAGCGGGGCATTGGGGCTACACCTTC
CDR3: CASSSTAGHWGYTF

size: few
J: TRBJ2-3
D: -
V: TRBV20-1
DNA: TGCAGTGCTAGAGATCGGATTCTCACGCAGTATTTT
CDR3: CSARDRILTQYF

size: many
J: TRBJ1-1
D: -
V: TRBV11-2
DNA: TGTGCCAGCAGCCTAATGACAGGACTGACTGAAGCTTTCTTT
CDR3: CASSLMTGLTEAFF

size: many
J: TRBJ1-1
D: TRBD1
V: TRBV7-9
DNA: TGTGCCTTCAGGGGGGGCAACACTGAAGCTTTCTTT
CDR3: CAFRGGNTEAFF

size: -
J: TRBJ1-1
D: -
V: TRBV7-7
DNA: TGTGCTGGCAGCTTTGGGGTGAACACTGAAGCTTTCTTT
CDR3: CAGSFGVNTEAFF

size: once
J: TRBJ1-2
D: -
V: TRBV2
DNA: TGTGCCAGCAGGTTCTACTATGGCTACACCTTC
CDR3: CASRFYYGYTF

size: many
J: TRBJ1-1
D: -
V: TRBV5-1
DNA: TGCGCCACCTACCGGGGAGGAACTGAAGCTTTCTTT
CDR3: CATYRGGTEAFF

size: -
J: TRBJ2-2
D: TRBD2
V: TRBV9
DNA: TGTGCCAGCAGCGTGCGGGGGTTGGGCACCGGGGAGCTGTTTTTT
CDR3: CASSVRGLGTGELFF

size: many
J: TRBJ1-5
D: -
V: TRBV4-1
DNA: TGCGCCAGCAGCCGGGGGGACGGAAATAGCAATCAGCCCCAGCATTTT
CDR3: CASSRGDGNSNQPQHF

size: many
J: TRBJ2-2
D: TRBD2
V: TRBV5-4
DNA: TGTGCCAGCAGCGTCGGACTAGCGGGGGGCTTCACCGGGGAGCTGTTTTTT
CDR3: CASSVGLAGGFTGELFF

size: few
J: TRBJ1-2
D: TRBD1
V: TRBV4-3
DNA: TGCGCCAGCAGCCAAGAACCTCCAGGGGGTTCGCAAGGCTACACCTTC
CDR3: CASSQEPPGGSQGYTF

size: -
J: TRBJ1-1
D: TRBD1
V: TRBV28
DNA: TGTGCCAGCAGTTTATTACCGGGACAGGGTCGGAGCGAAGCTTTCTTT
CDR3: CASSLLPGQGRSEAFF

size: many
J: TRBJ1-1
D: TRBD1
V: TRBV5-6
DNA: TGTGCCAGCAGCGAGGGACAGTATGCGAACACTGAAGCTTTCTTT
CDR3: CASSEGQYANTEAFF

size: few
J: TRBJ2-3
D: TRBD2
V: TRBV20-1
DNA: TGCAGTGCTAGAGTAGCGGGGGGATTGTATTTT
CDR3: CSARVAGGLYF

size: many
J: TRBJ2-7
D: -
V: TRBV19
DNA: TGTGCCAGTAGTCAGGGGTACAACGAGCAGTACTTC
CDR3: CASSQGYNEQYF

size: many
J: TRBJ1-5
D: -
V: TRBV2
DNA: TGTGCCAGCAGTGATCGACGTGGCAATCAGCCCCAGCATTTT
CDR3: CASSDRRGNQPQHF

size: many
J: TRBJ1-6
D: TRBD1
V: TRBV5-8
DNA: TGTGCCAGCAGCCTGAGGCGACAGGGGGCCCGGAATTCACCCCTCCACTTT
CDR3: CASSLRRQGARNSPLHF

size: many
J: TRBJ1-1
D: -
V: TRBV4-3
DNA: TGCGCCAGCAGCCAAGAAAAGGGTGACACTGAAGCTTTCTTT
CDR3: CASSQEKGDTEAFF

size: -
J: TRBJ1-2
D: TRBD1
V: TRBV9
DNA: TGTGCCAGCAGCGTCGGGACAGGGGGCGGATATGGCTACACCTTC
CDR3: CASSVGTGGGYGYTF

size: many
J: TRBJ1-2
D: -
V: TRBV6-5
DNA: TGTGCCAGCAGTTACTCGAGTGGCTACACCTTC
CDR3: CASSYSSGYTF

size: -
J: TRBJ2-1
D: TRBD2
V: TRBV20-1
DNA: TGCAGTGCTAGAGAGGCGGCTAGCGGGAGTGTTAATGAGCAGTTCTTC
CDR3: CSAREAASGSVNEQFF

size: many
J: TRBJ2-3
D: TRBD1
V: TRBV5-6
DNA: TGTGCCAGCAGCCACCGGGACAGTAGCACAGATACGCAGTATTTT
CDR3: CASSHRDSSTDTQYF

size: many
J: TRBJ1-1
D: TRBD1
V: TRBV12-3/TRBV12-4
DNA: TGTGCCAGCAGTTTTGGGACAGAGCCCCTAAACGAAGCTTTCTTT
CDR3: CASSFGTEPLNEAFF

size: many
J: TRBJ1-1
D: -
V: TRBV29-1
DNA: TGCAGCGTGATAGGGGGTATAGCTTTCTTT
CDR3: CSVIGGIAFF